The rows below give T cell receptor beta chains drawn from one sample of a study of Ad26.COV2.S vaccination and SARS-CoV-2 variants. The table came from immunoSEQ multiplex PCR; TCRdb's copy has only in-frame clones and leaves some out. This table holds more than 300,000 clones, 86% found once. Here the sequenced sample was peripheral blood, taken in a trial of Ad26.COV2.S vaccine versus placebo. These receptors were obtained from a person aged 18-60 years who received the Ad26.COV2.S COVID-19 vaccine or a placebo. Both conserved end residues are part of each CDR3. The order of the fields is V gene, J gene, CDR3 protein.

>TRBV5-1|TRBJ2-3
CASSLDSSGGPDTQYF
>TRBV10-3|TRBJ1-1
CATGQNTDTEAFF
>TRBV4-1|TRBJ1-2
CASSQAPNGYGYTF
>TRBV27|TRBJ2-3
CASSGPGLSYTDTQYF
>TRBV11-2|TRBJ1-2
CASSSPGTRGYGYTF
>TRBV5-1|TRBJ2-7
CASSKSGGNYEQYF
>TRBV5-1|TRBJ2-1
CASSSSLQGAPYFYNEQFF
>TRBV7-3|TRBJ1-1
CASSLTMNTEAFF
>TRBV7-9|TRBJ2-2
CASSLGQAAVGELFF
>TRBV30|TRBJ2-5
CAWSGLAGDLETQYF
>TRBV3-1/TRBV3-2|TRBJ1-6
CASSRGGLGQSYSPLHF
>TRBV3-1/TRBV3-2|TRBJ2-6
CASSLLSGANVLTF
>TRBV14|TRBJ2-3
CASSQDRGLHTDTQYF
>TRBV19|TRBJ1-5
CASSIEVGLLVQPQHF
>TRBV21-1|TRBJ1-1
CASTPGREAFF
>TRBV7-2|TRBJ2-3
CASRIGKVQYF
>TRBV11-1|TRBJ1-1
CASSGSPGPRSEAFF
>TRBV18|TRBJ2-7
CASSLGQGPLGYEQYF
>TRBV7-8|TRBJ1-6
CASSLPGMSNSPLHF
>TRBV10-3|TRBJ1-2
CAISEPTGIYGYTF
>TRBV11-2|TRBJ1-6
CASSFSGTDNSPLHF
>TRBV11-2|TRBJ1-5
CASSEDVGYQPQHF
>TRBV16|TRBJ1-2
CASSQGDSYGYTF
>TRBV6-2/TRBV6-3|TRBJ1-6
CASSRTPDGPLWSPLHF
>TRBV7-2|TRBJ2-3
CASSLVGGGMPVGPDTQYF
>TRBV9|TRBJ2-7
CASSVGDEQYF
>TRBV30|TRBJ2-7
CAWSVSSYEQYF
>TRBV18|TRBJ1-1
CASSPVGGPIMNTEAFF
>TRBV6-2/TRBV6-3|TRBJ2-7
CASSYDPRGNYEQYF
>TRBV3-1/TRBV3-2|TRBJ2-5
CASSQPSGGGETQYF
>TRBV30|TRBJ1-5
CAWSPTDFNQPQHF
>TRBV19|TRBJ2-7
CASCLGWAIENEQYF
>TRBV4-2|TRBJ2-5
CASSPSGGETQYF
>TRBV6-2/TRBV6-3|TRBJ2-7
CASSYSTPHEQYF
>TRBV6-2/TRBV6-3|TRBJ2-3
CASSYSAGPFTDTQYF
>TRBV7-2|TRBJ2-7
CASSLVGTDSYEQYF
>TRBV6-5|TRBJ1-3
CASSPVQGRRNTIYF
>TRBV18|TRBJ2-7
CASSPVTGLDEQYF
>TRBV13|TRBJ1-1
CASTVPGVEAFF
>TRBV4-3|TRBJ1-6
CASSPRHLQTSNSPLHF
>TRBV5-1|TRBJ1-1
CASSLGGLNTEAFF
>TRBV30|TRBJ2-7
CAWDNRVGYEQYF
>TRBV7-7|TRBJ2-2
CASSRTQGGTGELFF
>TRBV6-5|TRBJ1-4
CASSSYRGVDEKLFF
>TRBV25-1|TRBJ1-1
CASSLGLHNTEAFF
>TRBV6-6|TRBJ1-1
CASSRTGGGLGSEAFF
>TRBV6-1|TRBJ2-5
CASSDFGGRRETQYF
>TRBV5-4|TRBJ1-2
CASSLAATGRPDHTF
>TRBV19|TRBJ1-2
CASSYWDRGYGYTF
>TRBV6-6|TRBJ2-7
CASSYRDRAHEQYF
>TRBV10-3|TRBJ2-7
CAISKNSLNEQYF
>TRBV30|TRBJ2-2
CAWTRQGHTGELFF
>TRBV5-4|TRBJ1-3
CASSTGTVGNTIYF
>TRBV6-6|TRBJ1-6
CASSRGGGRFFYNSPLHF
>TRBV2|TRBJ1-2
CASSSSFRGYTF